Listed below are T cell receptor beta chains from one sample, sequenced in a study of PD-L1 blockade in urothelial cancer. Profiling relied on immunoSEQ multiplex PCR, and the TCRdb table lists in-frame clones only, not all of them. The repertoire holds more than 80,000 clones, with about four fifths as singletons. Sample: PBMCs, taken around atezolizumab (anti-PD-L1) treatment. The receptors were sampled from a man in his sixties or seventies with urothelial cancer. Each CDR3 is given with its conserved first and last residue. The D gene is left open where the match is weak. Size is omitted from some rows. Given values are once, few, many or a class for expanded clones.

CDR3 DNA: TGTGCCAGCAGTAATCAACAGGGGGCGAACACCGGGGAGCTGTTTTTT
CDR3 protein: CASSNQQGANTGELFF
clone size: .
V gene: TRBV7-9
D gene: TRBD1
J gene: TRBJ2-2

CDR3 DNA: TGTGCCAGTAGTAGGGGACAGGAGAATGAAAAACTGTTTTTT
CDR3 protein: CASSRGQENEKLFF
clone size: .
V gene: TRBV19
D gene: TRBD1
J gene: TRBJ1-4

CDR3 DNA: TGTGCCTGGAGTGTTGGGGAGGACACTGAAGCTTTCTTT
CDR3 protein: CAWSVGEDTEAFF
clone size: .
V gene: TRBV30
D gene: .
J gene: TRBJ1-1

CDR3 DNA: TGCGCCAGCAGCTTGGGTTTGGACAGGGTCTCCTACGAGCAGTACTTC
CDR3 protein: CASSLGLDRVSYEQYF
clone size: .
V gene: TRBV5-1
D gene: TRBD1
J gene: TRBJ2-7

CDR3 DNA: TGCGCCAGGTTGGCTGGTAGCGGGAGGGCCGAGAAGACCCAGTACTTC
CDR3 protein: CARLAGSGRAEKTQYF
clone size: .
V gene: TRBV10-1
D gene: TRBD2
J gene: TRBJ2-5

CDR3 DNA: TGTGCCAGCAGCCTATTAGGACAGGGGCCTAACACTGAAGCTTTCTTT
CDR3 protein: CASSLLGQGPNTEAFF
clone size: .
V gene: TRBV5-4
D gene: TRBD1
J gene: TRBJ1-1

CDR3 DNA: TGTGCCAGCAGCTATCCTCGGACAGGGGGCAATACTGAAGCTTTCTTT
CDR3 protein: CASSYPRTGGNTEAFF
clone size: .
V gene: TRBV11-2
D gene: TRBD1
J gene: TRBJ1-1

CDR3 DNA: TGTGCCAGCAGTGACACAATAAACGGGGAGCTGTTTTTT
CDR3 protein: CASSDTINGELFF
clone size: .
V gene: TRBV6-4
D gene: .
J gene: TRBJ2-2

CDR3 DNA: TGTGCCAGCAGCGAAGGGACAGCTAAAGAGACCCAGTACTTC
CDR3 protein: CASSEGTAKETQYF
clone size: .
V gene: TRBV7-9
D gene: TRBD1
J gene: TRBJ2-5

CDR3 DNA: TGTGCCAGCAGATTGGACAGGGCCGCCAATCAGCCCCAGCATTTT
CDR3 protein: CASRLDRAANQPQHF
clone size: few
V gene: TRBV2
D gene: TRBD1
J gene: TRBJ1-5

CDR3 DNA: TGTGCCAGCAGCCGGACAGGGGCTGGAAACACCATATATTTT
CDR3 protein: CASSRTGAGNTIYF
clone size: few
V gene: TRBV7-9
D gene: TRBD1
J gene: TRBJ1-3

CDR3 DNA: TGTGCCAGCAGTTACTCGACAGGGGAAAAGACCCAGTACTTC
CDR3 protein: CASSYSTGEKTQYF
clone size: .
V gene: TRBV6-5
D gene: TRBD1
J gene: TRBJ2-5

CDR3 DNA: TGTGCCAGTACCACTAGCGGGAGTTACAATGAGCAGTTCTTC
CDR3 protein: CASTTSGSYNEQFF
clone size: .
V gene: TRBV19
D gene: TRBD2
J gene: TRBJ2-1

CDR3 DNA: TGTGCCAGTAGTATGACAGCTACCTACGAGCAGTACTTC
CDR3 protein: CASSMTATYEQYF
clone size: .
V gene: TRBV19
D gene: .
J gene: TRBJ2-7

CDR3 DNA: TGCAGTGCTATGGACGGGGGGGAGCAGTTCTTC
CDR3 protein: CSAMDGGEQFF
clone size: .
V gene: TRBV20-1
D gene: TRBD2
J gene: TRBJ2-1

CDR3 DNA: TGTGCCAGCAGCACTGACACCAATCAGCCCCAGCATTTT
CDR3 protein: CASSTDTNQPQHF
clone size: .
V gene: TRBV7-2
D gene: .
J gene: TRBJ1-5

CDR3 DNA: TGTGCCAGCAGTTTCTTACAGAACTCGAACACTGAAGCTTTCTTT
CDR3 protein: CASSFLQNSNTEAFF
clone size: .
V gene: TRBV6-5
D gene: .
J gene: TRBJ1-1

CDR3 DNA: TGTGCCACCCTGGCCCGTACAACCTACGAGCAGTACTTC
CDR3 protein: CATLARTTYEQYF
clone size: .
V gene: TRBV6-5
D gene: .
J gene: TRBJ2-7

CDR3 DNA: TGCGCCAGCAGCGAAGGGACAGGGGAGGATGAAAAACTGTTTTTT
CDR3 protein: CASSEGTGEDEKLFF
clone size: .
V gene: TRBV5-1
D gene: TRBD1
J gene: TRBJ1-4

CDR3 DNA: TGTGCCAGCAGTTTAGACAGTATGAACACTGAAGCTTTCTTT
CDR3 protein: CASSLDSMNTEAFF
clone size: few
V gene: TRBV11-3
D gene: .
J gene: TRBJ1-1

CDR3 DNA: TGTGCCAGCAGCCCCCGTGCGGGAGGGGATGAGCAGTTCTTC
CDR3 protein: CASSPRAGGDEQFF
clone size: .
V gene: TRBV7-9
D gene: TRBD2
J gene: TRBJ2-1

CDR3 DNA: TGTGCCAGCAGCGGTTGGACAGGGAGTACAGATACGCAGTATTTT
CDR3 protein: CASSGWTGSTDTQYF
clone size: .
V gene: TRBV9
D gene: TRBD1
J gene: TRBJ2-3

CDR3 DNA: TGTGCCAGCAGCTTGAAGCCACCGAATAACTATGGCTACACCTTC
CDR3 protein: CASSLKPPNNYGYTF
clone size: .
V gene: TRBV5-6
D gene: .
J gene: TRBJ1-2

CDR3 DNA: TGTGCCAGCAGTTTATTTTCCGGGGCCGGGGAGCTGTTTTTT
CDR3 protein: CASSLFSGAGELFF
clone size: .
V gene: TRBV27
D gene: .
J gene: TRBJ2-2

CDR3 DNA: TGTGCCAGCAGCCAACGTTTCAGCTCTGGAAACACCATATATTTT
CDR3 protein: CASSQRFSSGNTIYF
clone size: .
V gene: TRBV14
D gene: .
J gene: TRBJ1-3

CDR3 DNA: TGTGCCAGCTCACTGGCAGGGGGCACTGAAGCTTTCTTT
CDR3 protein: CASSLAGGTEAFF
clone size: .
V gene: TRBV18
D gene: TRBD1
J gene: TRBJ1-1

CDR3 DNA: TGTGCCAGCAGCTTACACCTGGGACAGCTTGAAGCTTTCTTT
CDR3 protein: CASSLHLGQLEAFF
clone size: once
V gene: TRBV11-3
D gene: TRBD1
J gene: TRBJ1-1

CDR3 DNA: TGTGCCAGCAGCCCTTTTTCTAGCGACCCTAGCAATGAGCAGTTCTTC
CDR3 protein: CASSPFSSDPSNEQFF
clone size: few
V gene: TRBV7-2
D gene: .
J gene: TRBJ2-1

CDR3 DNA: TGCGCCAGCAGCTTGGAGGGGGGGCGACATGAAAAACTGTTTTTT
CDR3 protein: CASSLEGGRHEKLFF
clone size: once
V gene: TRBV5-1
D gene: .
J gene: TRBJ1-4

CDR3 DNA: TGTGCCAGCAGTGATAGATACGAGCAGTACTTC
CDR3 protein: CASSDRYEQYF
clone size: .
V gene: TRBV6-1
D gene: .
J gene: TRBJ2-7

CDR3 DNA: TGTGCCAATGCAACATGTTCAGGGGGGTTAGATACGCAGTATTTT
CDR3 protein: CANATCSGGLDTQYF
clone size: .
V gene: TRBV21-1
D gene: .
J gene: TRBJ2-3

CDR3 DNA: TGTGCCAGCAGCCCTGGGGACTTCCCTAGCTCCTACGAGCAGTACTTC
CDR3 protein: CASSPGDFPSSYEQYF
clone size: .
V gene: TRBV9
D gene: .
J gene: TRBJ2-7

CDR3 DNA: TGTGCCAGCCGGCTAGGAAGCGAGCAGTACTTC
CDR3 protein: CASRLGSEQYF
clone size: .
V gene: TRBV2
D gene: .
J gene: TRBJ2-7

CDR3 DNA: TGTGCCCTCAGGGGGGCTACCGGGGAGCTGTTTTTT
CDR3 protein: CALRGATGELFF
clone size: .
V gene: TRBV2
D gene: .
J gene: TRBJ2-2

CDR3 DNA: TGTGCCAGCAGCTTACAACCGCGGGAGAGTTACGAGCAGTACTTC
CDR3 protein: CASSLQPRESYEQYF
clone size: .
V gene: TRBV11-2
D gene: TRBD2
J gene: TRBJ2-7

CDR3 DNA: TGTGCCAGCAGCTTAGGAGGTGGGGCGAACACTGAAGCTTTCTTT
CDR3 protein: CASSLGGGANTEAFF
clone size: .
V gene: TRBV7-2
D gene: .
J gene: TRBJ1-1

CDR3 DNA: TGTGCCAGCAGTTACAGTGCAGGGCCTAATGAAAAACTGTTTTTT
CDR3 protein: CASSYSAGPNEKLFF
clone size: .
V gene: TRBV6-5
D gene: .
J gene: TRBJ1-4

CDR3 DNA: TGTGCCAGCAGCCAAGAGGCTAGCGGGGGGGCCGGCACCGGGGAGCTGTTTTTT
CDR3 protein: CASSQEASGGAGTGELFF
clone size: .
V gene: TRBV4-2
D gene: TRBD2
J gene: TRBJ2-2

CDR3 DNA: TGCGCCAGCAGCCAAGATGACAGAAATTCACCCCTCCACTTT
CDR3 protein: CASSQDDRNSPLHF
clone size: .
V gene: TRBV4-1
D gene: .
J gene: TRBJ1-6

CDR3 DNA: TGTGCCAGCAGCCGGGGGTCCCCAGCAGATACGCAGTATTTT
CDR3 protein: CASSRGSPADTQYF
clone size: .
V gene: TRBV5-6
D gene: .
J gene: TRBJ2-3

CDR3 DNA: TGTGCCAGCAGCTTCGGAGAAGATGGCTACACCTTC
CDR3 protein: CASSFGEDGYTF
clone size: .
V gene: TRBV5-6
D gene: .
J gene: TRBJ1-2

CDR3 DNA: TGTGCCAGCAGCCCGCCGGACAGGGCCTCCTACAATGAGCAGTTCTTC
CDR3 protein: CASSPPDRASYNEQFF
clone size: .
V gene: TRBV7-9
D gene: TRBD1
J gene: TRBJ2-1

CDR3 DNA: TGCGCCAGCAGCCCAGGGACAGCGAACACTGAAGCTTTCTTT
CDR3 protein: CASSPGTANTEAFF
clone size: .
V gene: TRBV4-3
D gene: TRBD1
J gene: TRBJ1-1

CDR3 DNA: TGCGCCAGCAGCTTGGCCACTCTAGAAGTCGTTGAGCAGTACTTC
CDR3 protein: CASSLATLEVVEQYF
clone size: .
V gene: TRBV5-1
D gene: .
J gene: TRBJ2-7

CDR3 DNA: TGTGCCAGCTCCGGGGGGATTAGCACAGATACGCAGTATTTT
CDR3 protein: CASSGGISTDTQYF
clone size: once
V gene: TRBV2
D gene: TRBD2
J gene: TRBJ2-3

CDR3 DNA: TGCGCCAGCAGCTTGGGGGTGACAGGGGGCACTGAAGCTTTCTTT
CDR3 protein: CASSLGVTGGTEAFF
clone size: .
V gene: TRBV5-1
D gene: TRBD1
J gene: TRBJ1-1